The clone carrying this T cell receptor beta chain was seen just once. The antigen remains undetermined. V was shortened by 0 bases and J by 7 bases, with 15 bases between the two germline ends. This CDR3 is built from 15 residues. CDR1 is LGHNT and CDR2 is FRNRAP in the germline V gene. This record comes from a study of T cell responses to AZD1222 COVID-19 vaccine. Study overall: Pooled together were second doses at about 4 or about 12 weeks. General study findings and limits: Every sample of the repertoires postdated the peak T cell response. Nearly half of the spike-specific TCRs reportedly recognize variant regions that carry no mutations. In a largely white British group with more females than males, clonal diversity was possibly underestimated.

The assay was immunoSEQ multiplex PCR, and TCRdb's table has in-frame clones only and misses some. The sample holds 75,000 to 90,000 clones, approximately 78% seen once. This chain uses TRBV12-5 with TRBJ1-1, with D hard to call. This specimen was peripheral blood, taken on day 0 of AZD1222 vaccination. This TCR was recovered from an adult in good health. The chain's CDR3 is CASGLVLGVLIEAFF. CDR3 DNA: TGTGCTAGTGGTTTGGTACTCGGGGTTTTGATTGAAGCTTTCTTT.